A single sample gave rise to the 5 T cell receptor beta chains below, sequenced in a study of identical twins listed by TCRdb under 2016. The library came from 5' RACE. Sequencing relied on an Illumina HiSeq 2000. The public reads were reprocessed in TCRdb via fastp at Q25 and MiXCR, keeping in-frame beta chains. Rows merge per CDR3 protein into single entries with the most common DNA and genes. The table for this sample lists roughly 1,500,000 distinct CDR3 sequences; about 32% of them were counted only once. The ten largest make up approximately 0.25% of the sample. Sequenced sample: cord blood. The source is a newborn girl in good health.

V and J are TRBV9 and TRBJ1-1, with 7 positions matching TRBD1. The germline V gene has CDR1 SGDLS and CDR2 YYNGEE. The CDR3 has 16 amino acids. V was clipped by 0 bases and J by 0 bases; unmatched bases: 5. CDR3 residues: CASSVATDRVNTEAFF. The CDR3 DNA follows: TGTGCCAGCAGCGTAGCTACAGACAGGGTGAACACTGAAGCTTTCTTT.

This chain joins TRBV5-1 and TRBJ2-3; D not resolved. The CDR3 is made up of 13 amino acids. Germline CDR1 reads SGHRS; CDR2 reads YFSETQ. The V end lost 4 bases, the J end lost 7 bases, and 13 bases lay between the germline ends. The CDR3 loop reads CASSPRTLHTQYF. Written as DNA, the CDR3 is TGCGCCAGCAGCCCCCGGACGCTACATACGCAGTATTTT. The whole variable domain, filled in from reference TRBV5-1 and TRBJ2-3, reads KAGVTQTPRYLIKTRGQQVTLSCSPISGHRSVSWYQQTPGQGLQFLFEYFSETQRNKGNFPGRFSGRQFSNSRSEMNVSTLELGDSALYLCASSPRTLHTQYFGPGTRLTVL.

The genes are TRBV5-1 and TRBJ2-5; D remains ambiguous. The V end was cut by 5 bases, the J end by 5 bases, with 22 bases between. The CDR3 spans 16 residues. Germline V gene data show CDR1 as SGHRS and CDR2 as YFSETQ. CDR3 in amino acids: CASSLGWSPPPETQYF. For the CDR3, the DNA is TGCGCCAGCAGTCTTGGGTGGTCCCCACCGCCGGAGACCCAGTACTTC.

There are many counts of this clonotype. The rearrangement links TRBV3-1 to TRBJ2-1; 10 bases match TRBD2. The CDR3 totals 16 residues. Germline V gene lookup returns CDR1 LGHDT and CDR2 YNNKEL (reference sequence). V dropped 1 base and J dropped 4; count of bases not matched to a gene: 4. The CDR3 DNA is TGTGCCAGCAGCCAAGTAGCGGGGGGTTTTTACAATGAGCAGTTCTTC. Translated, it gives CASSQVAGGFYNEQFF.

Comments on this clonotype: A much larger clone is a single base away; this may be a read error. J is TRBJ2-7 and V is TRBV29-1, with a possible D match to TRBD2 (7 bases). The germline V gene has CDR1 SQVTM and CDR2 ANQGSEA. Trimming pared 7 bases from V and 7 bases from J, leaving 23 bases between. This CDR3 contains 14 residues. The CDR3 loop reads CSANRGALYNEQYF. The CDR3 DNA sequence: TGCAGCGCCAATCGGGGGGCGCTTTACAATGAGCAGTACTTC.